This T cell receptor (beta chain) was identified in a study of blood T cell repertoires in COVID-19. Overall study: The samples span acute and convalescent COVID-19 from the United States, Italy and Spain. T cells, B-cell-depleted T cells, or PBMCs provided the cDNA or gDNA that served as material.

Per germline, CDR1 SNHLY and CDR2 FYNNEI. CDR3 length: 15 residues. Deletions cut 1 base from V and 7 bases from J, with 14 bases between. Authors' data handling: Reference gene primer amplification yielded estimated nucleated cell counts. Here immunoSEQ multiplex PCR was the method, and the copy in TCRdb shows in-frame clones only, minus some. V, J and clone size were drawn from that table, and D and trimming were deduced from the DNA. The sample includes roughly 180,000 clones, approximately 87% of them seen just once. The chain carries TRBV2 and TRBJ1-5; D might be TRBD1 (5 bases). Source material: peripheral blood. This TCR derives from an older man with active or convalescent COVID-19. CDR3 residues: CASSEGRAEGQPQHF. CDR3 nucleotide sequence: TGTGCCAGCAGTGAAGGCAGGGCGGAGGGCCAGCCCCAGCATTTT.